Shown below are 11 T cell receptor beta chains from a single sample sequenced in a study of blood T cell repertoires in COVID-19. TCRdb's copy holds only in-frame clones and misses some; the assay was immunoSEQ multiplex PCR. This table holds around 120,000 clones, around 87% found once. Sample: peripheral blood. Receptors originate from a woman aged 65 to 85 with acute or convalescent COVID-19.

The chain employs TRBV19 and TRBJ1-6; possible D gene TRBD1, 6 bases. Germline values: CDR1 LNHDA, CDR2 SQIVND (reference sequence). The CDR3 sequence is 14 residues long. The V end was cut by 6 bases, the J end by 7 bases, with 13 bases between. Here the CDR3 reads CASRVDSSNSPLHF. Written as DNA, the CDR3 is TGTGCCAGTAGGGTGGACAGTTCCAATTCACCCCTCCACTTT.

The CDR3 here is CASSLATSTDVSTDTQYF. CDR3 sequence (DNA): TGTGCCAGTAGTTTAGCGACGTCGACAGACGTTAGCACAGATACGCAGTATTTT. V gene TRBV19 combines with J gene TRBJ2-3; D tentatively fits TRBD1 or TRBD2 (5 bases each). Germline CDR1 LNHDA, CDR2 SQIVND (reference sequence). The CDR3 totals 18 residues. V shed 5 bases and J shed 0 bases, with 21 bases lying between them.

V is TRBV19 and J is TRBJ1-2, with D maybe TRBD1 (5 bases). The CDR3 consists of 15 residues. V was trimmed by 4 bases and J by 6 bases, leaving 18 bases between them. Germline lookup yields CDR1 LNHDA and CDR2 SQIVND (reference sequence). CDR3 sequence reads: CASSSPYWTGDGYTF. The DNA of the CDR3 is TGTGCCAGTAGTAGCCCCTACTGGACGGGGGATGGCTACACCTTC.

The CDR3 coding sequence is TGTGCCAGCAGTTACCCTGAACGAGTGACCCAGTACTTC. This codes for CASSYPERVTQYF. The rearrangement uses TRBV6-6 and TRBJ2-5, with D hard to call. CDR3 length: 13 residues. Between the trimmed V and J ends, which lost 2 bases and 7 bases, there was a span of 11 bases. CDR1 and CDR2 (germline): MNHNY, SVGAGI (reference sequence).

The chain is built from TRBV6-2 or TRBV6-3 and TRBJ2-3; TRBD2 matches 10 bases. The CDR3 extends over 21 amino acids. From germline, CDR1 is MNHEY and CDR2 SVGEGT. With 1 base clipped from V and 0 bases from J, the junction kept 16 bases outside the gene matches. CDR3 sequence reads: CASSYLGDWVAGGLSTDTQYF. CDR3 sequence (DNA): TGTGCCAGCAGTTACTTAGGGGATTGGGTAGCGGGGGGCCTGAGCACAGATACGCAGTATTTT.

The rearrangement joins TRBV29-1 to TRBJ1-5, with 7 bases matching TRBD1. The ends lost 7 bases at V and 4 bases at J; junction bases unmatched: 7. The CDR3 loop spans 13 amino acids. Germline lookup yields CDR1 SQVTM and CDR2 ANQGSEA. CDR3 loop: CSARDSLNQPQHF. The CDR3 DNA is TGCAGCGCCCGGGACAGTTTAAATCAGCCCCAGCATTTT.

The V call is TRBV30, the J call TRBJ2-3; TRBD2 matches 7 bases. This CDR3 is built from 13 residues. Germline trimming cut 4 bases from V and 1 base from J; bases unmatched to any gene: 2. Germline-derived CDR1 and CDR2 are GTSNPN and SVGIG (reference sequence). CDR3 in DNA: TGTGCCTGGACGGCGGGGGGCACAGATACGCAGTATTTT. Its translation: CAWTAGGTDTQYF.

This clone occurred once. J is TRBJ1-4 and V is TRBV4-1; 9 nucleotides align to TRBD1. Germline lookup yields CDR1 MGHRA and CDR2 YSYEKL. With 2 bases clipped from V and 7 bases from J, the junction kept 11 bases outside the gene matches. The CDR3 contains 17 residues. CDR3 loop: CASSQSGQGSGGEKLFF. DNA for the CDR3: TGCGCCAGCAGCCAATCGGGACAGGGCTCTGGGGGTGAAAAACTGTTTTTT.

The V call is TRBV2, the J call TRBJ1-6; no firm D call. This CDR3 region has 15 residues. Germline V gene sequence: CDR1 SNHLY, CDR2 FYNNEI. V lost 5 bases and J 0 bases, leaving 8 bases between the germline ends. The CDR3 DNA is TGTGCCAGCAGTCTCAGACACTCCTATAATTCACCCCTCCACTTT. Its protein is CASSLRHSYNSPLHF.

The chain joins TRBV19 to TRBJ2-3; a weak D match, TRBD2 (6 bases). Deletions cut 6 bases from V and 6 bases from J, with 22 bases between. The CDR3 runs 16 residues. The germline CDR1 and CDR2 sequences are LNHDA and SQIVND (reference sequence). The CDR3 DNA reads as TGTGCCAGTAGGAGCCTGGGAGCGGGCATTATCGATACGCAGTATTTT. It is translated as CASRSLGAGIIDTQYF.

V usage is TRBV3-1 (or the pseudogene TRBV3-2) and J usage is TRBJ1-2; 8 nucleotides align to TRBD1. The germline gives CDR1 LGHDT, CDR2 YNNKEL (reference sequence). The CDR3 has 14 residues. V gave up 1 base and J gave up 4 bases; unmatched junction bases: 2. CDR3 nucleotide sequence: TGTGCCAGCAGCCAAGGGACAGGGATCTATGGCTACACCTTC. Its protein is CASSQGTGIYGYTF.